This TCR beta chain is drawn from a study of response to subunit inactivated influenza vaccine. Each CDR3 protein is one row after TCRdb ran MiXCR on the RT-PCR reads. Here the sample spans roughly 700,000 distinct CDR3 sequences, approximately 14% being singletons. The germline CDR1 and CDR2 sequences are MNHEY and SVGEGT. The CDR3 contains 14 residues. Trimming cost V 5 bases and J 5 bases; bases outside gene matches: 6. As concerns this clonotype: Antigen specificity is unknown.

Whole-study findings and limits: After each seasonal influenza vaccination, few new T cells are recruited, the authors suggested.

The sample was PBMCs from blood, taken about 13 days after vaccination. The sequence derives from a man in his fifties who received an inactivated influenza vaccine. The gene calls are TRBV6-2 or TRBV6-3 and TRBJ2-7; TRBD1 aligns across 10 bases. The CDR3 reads CASSDGTGANEQYF. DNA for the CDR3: TGTGCCAGCAGTGACGGGACAGGGGCGAACGAGCAGTACTTC.